This TCR beta chain was identified during a study of blood T cells in healthy people across ages. The second PCR ran about 6 to 11 cycles with a sample-barcoded 5' primer and J-beta primers. One entry per CDR3 protein results from TCRdb running MiXCR on the 5' RACE reads. The data hold 580,000 or so distinct CDR3 sequences, with roughly 43% observed a single time. The donors, healthy Caucasians from Russia, were aged about 6 to 90. The CDR3 runs to 15 residues. In germline, CDR1 is SGHTA, CDR2 FQGNSA. With 5 bases removed from V and 5 bases from J, the gap between germline ends came to 18 bases. This chain connects TRBV7-2 to TRBJ1-2; D not certain. The source of this sequence is a man older than 75 in good health. The specimen was blood. In DNA form, the CDR3 reads TGTGCCAGCAGCACCACACCACGGGGTTGGTATGGCTACACCTTC. Its protein is CASSTTPRGWYGYTF.